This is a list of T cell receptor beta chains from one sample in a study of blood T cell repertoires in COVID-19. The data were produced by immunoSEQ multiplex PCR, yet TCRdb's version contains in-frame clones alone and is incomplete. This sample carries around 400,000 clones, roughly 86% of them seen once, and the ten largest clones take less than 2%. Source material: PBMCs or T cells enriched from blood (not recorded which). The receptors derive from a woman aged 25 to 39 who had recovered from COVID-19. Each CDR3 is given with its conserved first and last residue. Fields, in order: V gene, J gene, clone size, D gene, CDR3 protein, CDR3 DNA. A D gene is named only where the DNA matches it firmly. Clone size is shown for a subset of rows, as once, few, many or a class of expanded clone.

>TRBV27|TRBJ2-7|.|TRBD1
CASSLQGAPTYEQYF
TGTGCCAGCAGCCTGCAGGGGGCCCCCACCTACGAGCAGTACTTC
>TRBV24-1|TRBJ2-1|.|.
CATSDQPPVSGIYDEQFF
TGTGCCACCAGTGATCAACCCCCGGTGTCAGGGATTTATGATGAGCAGTTCTTC
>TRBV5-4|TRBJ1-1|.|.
CASSFRQSMNTEAFF
TGTGCCAGCAGCTTCAGACAGAGCATGAACACTGAAGCTTTCTTT
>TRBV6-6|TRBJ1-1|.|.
CASSYSGLDTEAFF
TGTGCCAGCAGTTACTCTGGGCTTGACACTGAAGCTTTCTTT
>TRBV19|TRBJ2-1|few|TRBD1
CASSIQRGQGEQFF
TGTGCCAGTAGTATCCAAAGGGGGCAGGGTGAGCAGTTCTTC
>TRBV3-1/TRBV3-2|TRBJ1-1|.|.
CASSRGHGGTEAFF
TGTGCCAGCAGCCGGGGACATGGCGGCACTGAAGCTTTCTTT
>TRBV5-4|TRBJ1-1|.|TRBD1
CASSRTGGETEAFF
TGTGCCAGCAGCAGGACAGGGGGTGAGACTGAAGCTTTCTTT
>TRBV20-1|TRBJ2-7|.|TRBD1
CSASSGTGEYEQYF
TGCAGTGCTAGTAGCGGGACAGGGGAGTACGAGCAGTACTTC
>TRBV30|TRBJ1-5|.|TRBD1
CAWSGGGGNQPQHF
TGTGCCTGGAGTGGAGGGGGCGGCAATCAGCCCCAGCATTTT
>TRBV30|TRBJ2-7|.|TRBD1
CAWSVRLGTGNYEQYF
TGTGCCTGGAGTGTACGTTTAGGGACAGGGAACTACGAGCAGTACTTC
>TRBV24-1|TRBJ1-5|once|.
CATSDSNGQPQHF
TGTGCCACCAGTGATTCTAATGGTCAGCCCCAGCATTTT
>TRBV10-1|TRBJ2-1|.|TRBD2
CASSETKLAGGPKPQFF
TGCGCCAGCAGTGAGACCAAGCTAGCGGGAGGGCCCAAGCCACAGTTCTTC
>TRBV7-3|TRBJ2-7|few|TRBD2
CASSPDGSGESSYEQYF
TGTGCCAGCAGCCCGGACGGGAGCGGGGAGAGCTCCTACGAGCAGTACTTC
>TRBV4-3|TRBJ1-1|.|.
CASSQSTVGTEAFF
TGCGCCAGCAGCCAATCGACAGTTGGCACTGAAGCTTTCTTT
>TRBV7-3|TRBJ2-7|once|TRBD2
CASSSGLASSEQYF
TGTGCCAGCAGTTCGGGACTAGCGTCTTCTGAGCAGTACTTC
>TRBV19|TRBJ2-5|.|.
CASSMIGRGTQYF
TGTGCCAGTAGTATGATTGGCCGAGGGACCCAGTACTTC
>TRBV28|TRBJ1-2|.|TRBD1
CASTIAGGSGGYTF
TGTGCCAGCACAATAGCAGGGGGTAGCGGAGGCTACACCTTC
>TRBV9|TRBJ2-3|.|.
CASSYGGLSTDTQYF
TGTGCCAGCAGCTACGGAGGGCTGAGCACAGATACGCAGTATTTT
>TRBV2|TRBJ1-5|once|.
CASSSAGNQPQHF
TGTGCCAGCAGTTCCGCGGGCAATCAGCCCCAGCATTTT
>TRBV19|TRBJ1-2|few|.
CASSKGRDFYGYTF
TGTGCCAGTAGTAAAGGCCGGGACTTCTATGGCTACACCTTC